This T cell receptor (beta chain) was documented in a study of T cells in Graves' hyperthyroidism and ophthalmopathy. The length of the CDR3 is 17 residues. Germline trimming cut 1 base from V and 5 bases from J; bases unmatched to any gene: 12. The germline V gene has CDR1 KGHSH and CDR2 LQKENI. TCR beta CDR3 regions were amplified from RNA transcripts. RT-PCR in the first round (using the HTBI primer set) targeted the TCR CDR3. One entry per CDR3 protein, called by TCRdb with MiXCR from the multiplex PCR reads. The sample lists 560,000 or so distinct CDR3 sequences, about 20% occurring once. The rearrangement uses TRBV18 and TRBJ1-1; TRBD1 matches 8 bases. The sample taken for sequencing was blood. This clonotype was sampled from a man aged 40-49 years with Graves' ophthalmopathy. This CDR3 reads CASSPLPGPDRVTEAFF. The CDR3 coding sequence is TGTGCCAGCTCACCACTACCTGGGCCGGACAGGGTGACTGAAGCTTTCTTT.